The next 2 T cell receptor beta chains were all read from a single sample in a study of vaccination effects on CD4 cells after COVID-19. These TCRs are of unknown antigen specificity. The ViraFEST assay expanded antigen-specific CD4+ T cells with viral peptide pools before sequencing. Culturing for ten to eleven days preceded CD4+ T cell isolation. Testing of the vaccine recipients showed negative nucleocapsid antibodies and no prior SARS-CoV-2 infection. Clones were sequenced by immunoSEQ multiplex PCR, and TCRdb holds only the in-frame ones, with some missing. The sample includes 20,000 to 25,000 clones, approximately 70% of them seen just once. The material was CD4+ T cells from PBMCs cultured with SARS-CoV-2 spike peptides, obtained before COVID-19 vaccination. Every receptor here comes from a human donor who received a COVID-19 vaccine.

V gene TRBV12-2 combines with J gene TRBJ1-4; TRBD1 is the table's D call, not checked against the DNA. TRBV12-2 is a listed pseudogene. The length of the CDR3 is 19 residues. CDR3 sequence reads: CASRSRGRTGKTQDEKLFF. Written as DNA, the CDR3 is TGTGCAAGTCGCTCCCGGGGGAGGACAGGGAAGACACAAGATGAAAAACTGTTTTTT.

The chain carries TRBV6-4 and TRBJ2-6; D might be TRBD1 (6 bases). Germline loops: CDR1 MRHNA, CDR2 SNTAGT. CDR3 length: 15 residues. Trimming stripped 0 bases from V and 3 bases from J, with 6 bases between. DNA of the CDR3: TGTGCCAGCAGTGACTCGACAGGTGGGGCCAACGTCCTGACTTTC. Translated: CASSDSTGGANVLTF.